Listed below are T cell receptor beta chains from one sample, sequenced in a study of OX40 agonist ivuxolimab in advanced cancers. This table comes from immunoSEQ multiplex PCR, and its TCRdb copy is limited to in-frame clones, with some not included. Found here are tens of thousands of clones, around 90% of them singletons; the top ten hold roughly 6.3%. The source material was CD4+ or CD8+ T cells sorted from blood, sampled in a trial of the OX40 agonist ivuxolimab. Source of these receptors: an adult with an advanced solid tumor such as melanoma, head and neck, liver or kidney cancer. Each CDR3 is given with its conserved first and last residue. The order of the fields is clone size, V gene, D gene, J gene, CDR3 protein, CDR3 DNA. D genes are given only for firm matches. Clone size is stated in some rows and not others, as once, few, many or a class when expanded.

NA	TRBV14	TRBD1	TRBJ1-2	CASSPWTGGHYGYTF	TGTGCCAGCAGCCCTTGGACAGGGGGCCACTATGGCTACACCTTC
NA	TRBV6-6	NA	TRBJ1-6	CASTTRDSHHSPLHF	TGTGCCAGCACTACTAGGGACTCTCATCATTCACCCCTCCACTTT
NA	TRBV10-2	TRBD1	TRBJ1-2	CASSEWPGQGYGYTF	TGCGCCAGCAGTGAGTGGCCGGGACAGGGTTATGGCTACACCTTC
NA	TRBV4-1	NA	TRBJ2-5	CASSENTPAETQYF	TGCGCCAGCAGCGAAAATACCCCGGCGGAGACCCAGTACTTC
few	TRBV5-1	NA	TRBJ1-4	CASSFSGATNEKLFF	TGCGCCAGCAGCTTCTCGGGGGCAACTAATGAAAAACTGTTTTTT
NA	TRBV6-5	NA	TRBJ1-5	CASNPLGSSNQPQHF	TGTGCCAGCAACCCACTAGGCAGTAGCAATCAGCCCCAGCATTTT
NA	TRBV11-3	NA	TRBJ2-2	CASSLVFDGELFF	TGTGCCAGCAGCTTAGTCTTTGACGGGGAGCTGTTTTTT
NA	TRBV11-2	TRBD2	TRBJ2-1	CASSLFRGAGPFHNEQFF	TGTGCCAGCAGCTTATTCCGAGGAGCGGGGCCTTTCCACAATGAGCAGTTCTTC
few	TRBV7-8	NA	TRBJ2-7	CASSLKGNNGYEQYF	TGTGCCAGCAGCTTAAAGGGAAACAACGGATACGAGCAGTACTTC
NA	TRBV27	NA	TRBJ2-7	CASSSSHIQYF	TGTGCCAGCAGTTCCTCCCACATACAGTACTTC
NA	TRBV30	NA	TRBJ1-1	CAWSGGNTEAFF	TGTGCCTGGAGTGGTGGGAACACTGAAGCTTTCTTT
once	TRBV2	NA	TRBJ2-1	CARSPGTATYNEQFF	TGTGCCAGGTCCCCCGGGACGGCGACCTACAATGAGCAGTTCTTC
NA	TRBV10-3	NA	TRBJ2-4	CAISGQGGKNIQYF	TGTGCCATCAGCGGGCAGGGGGGAAAAAACATTCAGTACTTC
NA	TRBV6-6	NA	TRBJ1-4	CASSYGDGSEKLFF	TGTGCCAGCAGTTACGGGGACGGAAGTGAAAAACTGTTTTTT
once	TRBV27	NA	TRBJ1-1	CASKDISLNTEAFF	TGTGCCAGCAAGGACATATCCCTAAACACTGAAGCTTTCTTT
NA	TRBV7-9	TRBD1	TRBJ2-3	CASSPPPRDRVTDTQYF	TGTGCCAGCAGCCCACCCCCTCGCGACAGGGTCACAGATACGCAGTATTTT
NA	TRBV9	NA	TRBJ2-3	CASSVGFTDTQYF	TGTGCCAGCAGCGTAGGATTCACAGATACGCAGTATTTT
NA	TRBV6-5	NA	TRBJ2-3	CASSQRSTDTQYF	TGTGCCAGCAGTCAGAGAAGCACAGATACGCAGTATTTT
NA	TRBV18	NA	TRBJ1-1	CASSPRTGELVAFF	TGTGCCAGCTCACCACGTACGGGGGAGCTCGTAGCTTTCTTT
NA	TRBV6-6	NA	TRBJ2-7	CASSQVPSSSYEQYF	TGTGCCAGCAGCCAAGTTCCCAGCAGCTCCTACGAGCAGTACTTC
medium-sized	TRBV6-1	TRBD2	TRBJ2-3	CASSERAGGPPDTQYF	TGTGCCAGCAGTGAAAGAGCGGGGGGTCCGCCAGATACGCAGTATTTT
NA	TRBV28	TRBD1	TRBJ2-3	CASSLHITGASDTQYF	TGTGCCAGCAGTTTACACATAACAGGGGCATCAGATACGCAGTATTTT
NA	TRBV5-8	NA	TRBJ1-4	CASSLRRAEEKLFF	TGTGCCAGCAGCTTACGCAGGGCCGAAGAAAAACTGTTTTTT
NA	TRBV2	TRBD1	TRBJ1-5	CASSLGQGRWGGNQPQHF	TGTGCCAGCAGTCTTGGACAGGGTCGATGGGGGGGCAATCAGCCCCAGCATTTT
NA	TRBV11-2	NA	TRBJ1-1	CASSPLVVNTEAFF	TGTGCCAGCAGCCCTCTCGTGGTGAACACTGAAGCTTTCTTT
NA	TRBV30	TRBD1	TRBJ1-1	CAWSMAGGNTEAFF	TGTGCCTGGAGTATGGCAGGGGGTAACACTGAAGCTTTCTTT
NA	TRBV11-2	TRBD1	TRBJ2-7	CASSLGPGTGGYEQYF	TGTGCCAGCAGCTTAGGTCCCGGGACAGGGGGATACGAGCAGTACTTC
NA	TRBV6-5	NA	TRBJ1-2	CASSWGLQYGYTF	TGTGCCAGCAGTTGGGGACTCCAGTATGGCTACACCTTC
NA	TRBV7-9	TRBD1	TRBJ1-5	CASSSIGQGLSPQHF	TGTGCCAGCAGCTCGATCGGACAGGGGTTAAGTCCCCAGCATTTT
NA	TRBV7-3	NA	TRBJ1-2	CASSLAAGGASGYTF	TGTGCCAGCAGCTTAGCCGCGGGGGGCGCAAGTGGCTACACCTTC
NA	TRBV11-2	TRBD2	TRBJ2-3	CASSLEGTSVSTDTQYF	TGTGCCAGCAGCTTAGAGGGGACTAGCGTTTCCACAGATACGCAGTATTTT
NA	TRBV28	TRBD1	TRBJ2-1	CASSLGTGANNEQFF	TGTGCCAGCAGTTTGGGGACAGGGGCTAACAATGAGCAGTTCTTC
NA	TRBV6-5	TRBD2	TRBJ2-1	CASSPSGTNYNEQFF	TGTGCCAGCAGTCCCTCCGGGACTAACTACAATGAGCAGTTCTTC
NA	TRBV11-2	TRBD1	TRBJ2-7	CASSPGQAYEQYF	TGTGCCAGCAGCCCGGGACAGGCCTACGAGCAGTACTTC
NA	TRBV28	NA	TRBJ1-6	CASSLRPDGYNSPLHF	TGTGCCAGCAGTTTACGACCCGACGGATATAATTCACCCCTCCACTTT
NA	TRBV11-2	NA	TRBJ2-1	CASSSLKERNYNEQFF	TGTGCCAGCAGCTCTCTCAAGGAGAGGAACTACAATGAGCAGTTCTTC
NA	TRBV28	NA	TRBJ1-2	CASSLRPGRLYGYTF	TGTGCCAGCAGTTTACGACCAGGGCGACTTTATGGCTACACCTTC
NA	TRBV4-1	NA	TRBJ1-2	CASSQVSSDGYTF	TGCGCCAGCAGCCAAGTGAGTTCAGATGGCTACACCTTC
NA	TRBV13	TRBD2	TRBJ2-3	CASSLGPETSGGSAGVYGTDTQYF	TGTGCCAGCAGCTTAGGCCCCGAGACTAGCGGGGGGTCCGCCGGGGTCTATGGCACAGATACGCAGTATTTT
NA	TRBV7-9	TRBD1	TRBJ2-7	CASSLGQGAKNEQYF	TGTGCCAGCAGCCTTGGACAGGGGGCAAAGAACGAGCAGTACTTC
once	TRBV6-1	NA	TRBJ1-5	CASSEEAGVSNQPQHF	TGTGCCAGCAGTGAAGAGGCAGGGGTAAGCAATCAGCCCCAGCATTTT
NA	TRBV10-3	TRBD1	TRBJ2-7	CAISEPDRAYEQYF	TGTGCCATCAGTGAGCCGGACAGGGCCTACGAGCAGTACTTC
NA	TRBV5-6	TRBD2	TRBJ2-1	CASSTAGGPYNEQFF	TGTGCCAGCAGCACCGCGGGGGGGCCCTACAATGAGCAGTTCTTC
once	TRBV5-4	TRBD1	TRBJ1-1	CASSLGQGGDTEAFF	TGTGCCAGCAGCTTGGGACAGGGAGGGGACACTGAAGCTTTCTTT
NA	TRBV27	TRBD1	TRBJ1-6	CASSQGGSPLHF	TGTGCCAGCTCACAGGGGGGATCACCCCTCCACTTT
NA	TRBV4-1	NA	TRBJ2-2	CASSRGSGELFF	TGCGCCAGCAGTCGGGGTTCCGGGGAGCTGTTTTTT
NA	TRBV11-2	TRBD2	TRBJ2-2	CASSLHPTSGANTGELFF	TGTGCCAGCAGCTTACACCCCACTAGCGGGGCGAACACCGGGGAGCTGTTTTTT
few	TRBV6-1	NA	TRBJ1-5	CASSEVVRRGNQPQHF	TGTGCCAGCAGTGAAGTGGTGAGAAGGGGCAATCAGCCCCAGCATTTT
once	TRBV6-1	NA	TRBJ2-1	CASSEDSRVFYNEQFF	TGTGCCAGCAGTGAAGATTCTAGGGTTTTCTACAATGAGCAGTTCTTC
NA	TRBV2	NA	TRBJ1-1	CASSERETNTEAFF	TGTGCCAGCAGTGAACGGGAGACAAACACTGAAGCTTTCTTT
few	TRBV6-5	NA	TRBJ2-2	CASSYSTGQVTGELFF	TGTGCCAGCAGTTACTCTACAGGGCAAGTTACCGGGGAGCTGTTTTTT